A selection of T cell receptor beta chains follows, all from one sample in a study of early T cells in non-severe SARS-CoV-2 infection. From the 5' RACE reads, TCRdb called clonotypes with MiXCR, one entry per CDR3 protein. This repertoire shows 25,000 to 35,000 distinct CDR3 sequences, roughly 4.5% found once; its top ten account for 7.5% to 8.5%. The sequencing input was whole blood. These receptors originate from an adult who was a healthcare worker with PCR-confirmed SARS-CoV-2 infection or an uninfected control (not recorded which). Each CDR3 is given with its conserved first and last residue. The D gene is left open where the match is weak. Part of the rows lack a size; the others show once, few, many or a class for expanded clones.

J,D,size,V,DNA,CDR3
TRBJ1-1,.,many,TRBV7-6,TGTGCCAGCAGCCCTTACCACCGGACGAACACTGAAGCTTTCTTT,CASSPYHRTNTEAFF
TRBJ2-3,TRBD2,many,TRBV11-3,TGTGCCAGCAGCCCCTCGGGACTACCCACAGATACGCAGTATTTT,CASSPSGLPTDTQYF
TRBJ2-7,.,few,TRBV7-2,TGTGCCAGCAGCTTAAACCCCCCCGCGGCCACCTACGAGCAGTACTTC,CASSLNPPAATYEQYF
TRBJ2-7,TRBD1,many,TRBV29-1,TGCAGCGTTGAAGATCGGAGACAGGGTCACTACGAGCAGTACTTC,CSVEDRRQGHYEQYF
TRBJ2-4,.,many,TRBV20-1,TGCAGTGCTATTGTTCTGACAGCAGGCAAAAACATTCAGTACTTC,CSAIVLTAGKNIQYF
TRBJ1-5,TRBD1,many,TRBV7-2,TGTGCCAGCAGCTCCATGGGACAGGGTAATCAGCCCCAGCATTTT,CASSSMGQGNQPQHF
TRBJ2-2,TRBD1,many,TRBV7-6,TGTGCCAGCAGCGCGCACCGACAGGGGTCAGGCACCGGGGAGCTGTTTTTT,CASSAHRQGSGTGELFF
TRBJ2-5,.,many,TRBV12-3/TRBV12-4,TGTGCCAGCAGGCTCGGGTTGCAAGAGACCCAGTACTTC,CASRLGLQETQYF
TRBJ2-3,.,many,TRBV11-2,TGTGCCAGCAGCGAAACAGGGCTGGATACGCAGTATTTT,CASSETGLDTQYF
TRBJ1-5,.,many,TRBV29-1,TGCAGCGTTGGGGAAGCTAATCAGCCCCAGCATTTT,CSVGEANQPQHF
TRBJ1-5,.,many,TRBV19,TGTGCCAGTACTCAGGGTTTGAATCAGCCCCAGCATTTT,CASTQGLNQPQHF
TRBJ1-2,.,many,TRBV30,TGTGCCTGGAGTCGGTCCCTCTATGGCTACACCTTC,CAWSRSLYGYTF
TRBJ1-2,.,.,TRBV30,TGTGCCTGGAGTGTACTAGATGGGAAAATTTATGGCTACACCTTC,CAWSVLDGKIYGYTF
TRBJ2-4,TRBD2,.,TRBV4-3,TGCGCCAGCAGCCAAGAGGTGGAGCTAGCGGGGGTAGCCAAAAACATTCAGTACTTC,CASSQEVELAGVAKNIQYF
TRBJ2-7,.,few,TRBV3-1,TGTGCCAGCAGCCAAGAAGGGCTAGCGTTCGAGCAGTACTTC,CASSQEGLAFEQYF
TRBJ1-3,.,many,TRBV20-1,TGCAGTGCGGTCCTTAGGGACACCATATATTTT,CSAVLRDTIYF
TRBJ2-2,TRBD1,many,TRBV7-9,TGTGCCAGCAGGTCGCCGGGACAGAATACCGGGGAGCTGTTTTTT,CASRSPGQNTGELFF
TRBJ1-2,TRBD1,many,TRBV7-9,TGTGCCAGCAGCGCTGGGACAGGGATGTTCGGCTACACCTTC,CASSAGTGMFGYTF
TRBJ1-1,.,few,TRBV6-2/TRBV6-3,TGTGCCAGCACCCCCGGGACACCCGCAGGGAGCACTGAAGCTTTCTTT,CASTPGTPAGSTEAFF
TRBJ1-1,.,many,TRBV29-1,TGCAGCGTTGAAGGTTCGGGGGGACTCGCTTTCTTT,CSVEGSGGLAFF
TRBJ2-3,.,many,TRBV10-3,TGTGCCATCAGTGAGGCCACAGATACGCAGTATTTT,CAISEATDTQYF
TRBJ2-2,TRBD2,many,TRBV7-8,TGTGCCAGCAGCTGGACTAGCGGGGGCCGAACGGGCCGGGAGCTGTTTTTT,CASSWTSGGRTGRELFF
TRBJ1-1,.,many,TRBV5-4,TGTGCCAGCAGCTTGGCTCGGACAGCTGAAGCTTTCTTT,CASSLARTAEAFF
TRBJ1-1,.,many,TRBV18,TGTGCCAGCTCACCTGGCAGGAACACTGAAGCTTTCTTT,CASSPGRNTEAFF
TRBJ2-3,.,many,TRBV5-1,TGCGCCAGCAGTATTGGCGTTAGATCCTCAGATACGCAGTATTTT,CASSIGVRSSDTQYF
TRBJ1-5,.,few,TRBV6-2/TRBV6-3,TGTGCCAGCAGTTACTTCGGGGACCAGCCCCAGCATTTT,CASSYFGDQPQHF
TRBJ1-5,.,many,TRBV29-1,TGCAGCGTTGTAGAGGGCGGCCAGCCCCAGCATTTT,CSVVEGGQPQHF
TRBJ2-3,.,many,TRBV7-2,TGTGCCAGCACTACGGCGGGGGCTTCGTCCACTTGGGATACGCAGTATTTT,CASTTAGASSTWDTQYF
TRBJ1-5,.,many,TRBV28,TGTGCCAGCATTCGTATGGACAGAGGCAATCAGCCCCAGCATTTT,CASIRMDRGNQPQHF
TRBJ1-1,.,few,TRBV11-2,TGTGCCAGCAGCTTAGATAGGGTGGGCACTGAAGCTTTCTTT,CASSLDRVGTEAFF
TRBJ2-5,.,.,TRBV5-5,TGTGCCAGCAGCTCGCCGGGGGCCCAGTACTTC,CASSSPGAQYF
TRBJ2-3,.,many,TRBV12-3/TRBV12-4,TGTGCCAGCAGTTTATCGAGCGGAGCCACTAGCACAGATACGCAGTATTTT,CASSLSSGATSTDTQYF
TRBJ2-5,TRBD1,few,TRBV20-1,TGCAGTGCCACCGGGACAGGGATTCTTTCGGAGACCCAGTACTTC,CSATGTGILSETQYF
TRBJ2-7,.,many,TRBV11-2,TGTGCCAGCAGCTTAGAGGAGGGTACTTCCTACGAGCAGTACTTC,CASSLEEGTSYEQYF
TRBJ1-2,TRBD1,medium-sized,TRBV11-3,TGTGCCAGCAGCTCGTTAAGACAGGGGCCCTATGGCTACACCTTC,CASSSLRQGPYGYTF
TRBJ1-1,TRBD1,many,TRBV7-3,TGTGCCAGCAGCCAATCAGACAGGGGAACTGAAGCTTTCTTT,CASSQSDRGTEAFF
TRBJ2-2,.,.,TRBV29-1,TGCAGCGTTGCAAGCAACACCGGGGAGCTGTTTTTT,CSVASNTGELFF
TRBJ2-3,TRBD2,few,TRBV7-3,TGTGCCAGCAGCTATAGACGACTAGCGGGGGGAGATACGCAGTATTTT,CASSYRRLAGGDTQYF
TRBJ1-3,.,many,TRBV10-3,TGTGCCATCAGTGACCCCCGGGTCCTCTCTGGAAACACCATATATTTT,CAISDPRVLSGNTIYF
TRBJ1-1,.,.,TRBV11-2,TGTGCCAGCAGCTTCCCCAAGTACACTGAAGCTTTCTTT,CASSFPKYTEAFF
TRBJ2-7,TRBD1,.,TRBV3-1,TGTGCCAGCAGCCAAGCCGGGACAGGTCTCGAGCAGTACTTC,CASSQAGTGLEQYF
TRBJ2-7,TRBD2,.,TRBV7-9,TGTGCCAGCAGGGGACTAGCAACCCACGAGCAGTACTTC,CASRGLATHEQYF
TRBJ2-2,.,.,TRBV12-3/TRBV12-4,TGTGCCAGCAGTTTAGGCCCGGGTTCGAACACCGGGGAGCTGTTTTTT,CASSLGPGSNTGELFF